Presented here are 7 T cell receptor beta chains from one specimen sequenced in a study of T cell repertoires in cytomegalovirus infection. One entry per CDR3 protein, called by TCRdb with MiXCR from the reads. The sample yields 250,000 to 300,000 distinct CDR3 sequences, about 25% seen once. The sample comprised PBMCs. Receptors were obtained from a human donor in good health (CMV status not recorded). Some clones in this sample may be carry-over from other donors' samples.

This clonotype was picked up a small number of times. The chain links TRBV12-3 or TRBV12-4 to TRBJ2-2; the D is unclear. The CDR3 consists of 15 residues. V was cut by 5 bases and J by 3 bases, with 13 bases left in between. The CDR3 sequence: CASSPDGLDTGELFF. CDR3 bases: TGTGCCAGCAGTCCGGACGGATTAGACACCGGGGAGCTGTTTTTT.

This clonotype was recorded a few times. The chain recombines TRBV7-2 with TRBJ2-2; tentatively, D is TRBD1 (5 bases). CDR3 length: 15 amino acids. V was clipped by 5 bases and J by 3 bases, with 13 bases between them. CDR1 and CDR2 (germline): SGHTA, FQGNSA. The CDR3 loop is CASSKMSGYTGELFF. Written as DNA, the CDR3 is TGTGCCAGCAGCAAAATGTCAGGGTACACCGGGGAGCTGTTTTTT.

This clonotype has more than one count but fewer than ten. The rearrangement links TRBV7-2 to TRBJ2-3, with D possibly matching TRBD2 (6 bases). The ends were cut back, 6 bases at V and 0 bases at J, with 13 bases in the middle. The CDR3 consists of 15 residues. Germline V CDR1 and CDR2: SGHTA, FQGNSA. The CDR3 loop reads CASRRDFPSTDTQYF. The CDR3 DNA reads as TGTGCCAGCAGGCGGGACTTCCCTAGCACAGATACGCAGTATTTT.

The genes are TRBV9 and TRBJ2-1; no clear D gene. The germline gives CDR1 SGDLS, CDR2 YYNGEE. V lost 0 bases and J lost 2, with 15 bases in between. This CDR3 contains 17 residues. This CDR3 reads CASSVALGFSTYNEQFF. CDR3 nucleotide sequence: TGTGCCAGCAGCGTAGCTCTGGGGTTTTCCACCTACAATGAGCAGTTCTTC.

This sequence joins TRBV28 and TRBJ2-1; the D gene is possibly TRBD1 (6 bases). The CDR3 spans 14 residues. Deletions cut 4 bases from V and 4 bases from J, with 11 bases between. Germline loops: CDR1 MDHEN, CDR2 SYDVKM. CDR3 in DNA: TGTGCCAGCAGTTGGAGCAGGGGATACAATGAGCAGTTCTTC. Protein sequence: CASSWSRGYNEQFF.

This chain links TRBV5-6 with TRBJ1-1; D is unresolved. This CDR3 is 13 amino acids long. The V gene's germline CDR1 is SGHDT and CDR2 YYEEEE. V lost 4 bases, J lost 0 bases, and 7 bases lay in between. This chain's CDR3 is CASSSGVNTEAFF. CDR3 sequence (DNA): TGTGCCAGCAGCAGTGGCGTGAACACTGAAGCTTTCTTT.

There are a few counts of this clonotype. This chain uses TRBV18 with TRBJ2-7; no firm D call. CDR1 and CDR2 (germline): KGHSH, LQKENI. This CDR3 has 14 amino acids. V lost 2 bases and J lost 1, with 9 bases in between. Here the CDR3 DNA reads TGTGCCAGCTCACCAAGTGCCGATTCCTACGAGCAGTACTTC. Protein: CASSPSADSYEQYF.